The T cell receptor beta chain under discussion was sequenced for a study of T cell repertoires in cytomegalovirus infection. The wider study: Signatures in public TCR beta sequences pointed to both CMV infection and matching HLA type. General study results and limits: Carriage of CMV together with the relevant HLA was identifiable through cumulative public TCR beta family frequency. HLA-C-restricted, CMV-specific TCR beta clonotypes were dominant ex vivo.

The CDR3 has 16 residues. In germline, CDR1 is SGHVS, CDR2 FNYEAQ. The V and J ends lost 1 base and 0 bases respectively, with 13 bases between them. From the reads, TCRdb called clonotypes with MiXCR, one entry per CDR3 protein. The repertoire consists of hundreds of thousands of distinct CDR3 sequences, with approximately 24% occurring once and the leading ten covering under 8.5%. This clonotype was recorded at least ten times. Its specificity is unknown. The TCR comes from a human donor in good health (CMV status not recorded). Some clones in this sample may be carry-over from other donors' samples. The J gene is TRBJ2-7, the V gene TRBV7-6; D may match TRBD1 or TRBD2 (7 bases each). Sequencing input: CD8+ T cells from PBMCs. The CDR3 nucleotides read TGTGCCAGCAGCTTAGGGGGGGGACAGAGCTCCTACGAGCAGTACTTC. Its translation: CASSLGGGQSSYEQYF.